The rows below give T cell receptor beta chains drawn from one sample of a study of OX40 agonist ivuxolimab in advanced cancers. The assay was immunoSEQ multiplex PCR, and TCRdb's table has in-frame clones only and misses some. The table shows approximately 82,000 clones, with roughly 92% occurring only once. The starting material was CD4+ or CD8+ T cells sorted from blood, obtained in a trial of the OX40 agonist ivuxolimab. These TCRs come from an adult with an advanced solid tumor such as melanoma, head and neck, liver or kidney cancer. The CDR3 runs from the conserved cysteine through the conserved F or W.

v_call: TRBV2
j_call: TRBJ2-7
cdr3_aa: CATVSGPLGYEQYF

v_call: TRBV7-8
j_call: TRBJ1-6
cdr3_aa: CASRPGQGANSPLHF

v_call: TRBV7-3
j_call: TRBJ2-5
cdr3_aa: CASSIGPRETQYF

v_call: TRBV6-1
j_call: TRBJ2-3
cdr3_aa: CASDPLDTQYF

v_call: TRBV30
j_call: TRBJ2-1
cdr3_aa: CAWSHYNEQFF

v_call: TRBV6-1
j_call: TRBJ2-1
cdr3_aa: CASNPSGGARQFF

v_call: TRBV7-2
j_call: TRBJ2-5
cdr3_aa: CASSLGTGLMDF

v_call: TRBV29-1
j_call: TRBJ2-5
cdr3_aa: CSVWVTAGTQYF

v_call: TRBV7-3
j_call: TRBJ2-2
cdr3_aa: CASSSGTGGTGELFF

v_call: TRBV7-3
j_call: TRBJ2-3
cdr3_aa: CASSLRAGTYTDTQYF

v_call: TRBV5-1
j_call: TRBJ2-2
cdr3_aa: CASTRTDRVNTGELFF

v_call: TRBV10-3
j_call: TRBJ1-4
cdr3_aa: CAISETREKLFF

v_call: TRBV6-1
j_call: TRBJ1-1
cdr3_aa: CASSRSEPGTEAFF

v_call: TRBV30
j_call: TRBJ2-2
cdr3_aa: CAWSPDSNRAGELFF

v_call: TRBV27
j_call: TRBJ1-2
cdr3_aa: CASSWTGNYDLIYTF

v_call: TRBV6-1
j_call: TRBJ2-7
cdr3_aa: CASSEVVSPGEQYF

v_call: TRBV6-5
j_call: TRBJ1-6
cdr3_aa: CASSYLDGNNSPLHF

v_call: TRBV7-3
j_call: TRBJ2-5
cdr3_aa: CASSSQTRFGETQYF

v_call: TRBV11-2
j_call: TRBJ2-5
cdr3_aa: CAASLEGRSTGETQYF

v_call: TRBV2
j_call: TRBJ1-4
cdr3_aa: CASSRGATNEKLFF

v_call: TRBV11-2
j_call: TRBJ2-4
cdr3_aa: CASSPTLLTGLKNIQYF

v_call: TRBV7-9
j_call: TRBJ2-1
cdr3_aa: CASSLFPGTNNEQFF

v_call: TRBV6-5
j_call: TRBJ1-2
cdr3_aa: CASSQRKGGYTF

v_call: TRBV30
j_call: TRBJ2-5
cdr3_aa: CAWHLPGGQETQYF

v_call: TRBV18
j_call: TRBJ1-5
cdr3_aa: CASSPRTGGNQPQHF

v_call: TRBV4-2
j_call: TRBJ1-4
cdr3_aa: CASSPLAGNTEKLFF

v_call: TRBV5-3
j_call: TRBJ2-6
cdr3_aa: CARSLVGGHSGANVLTF

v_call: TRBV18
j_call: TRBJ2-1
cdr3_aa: CASSGTSHNEQFF

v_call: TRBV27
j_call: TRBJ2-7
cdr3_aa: CASSLNGGYEQYF

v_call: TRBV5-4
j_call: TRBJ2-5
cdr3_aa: CASSPPGPGQETQYF

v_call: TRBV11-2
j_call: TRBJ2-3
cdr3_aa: CASSLDRVSSGGPGPDTQYF